This TCR beta chain was documented in a study of blood T cell repertoires in COVID-19. Study information: The analysed material was cDNA or gDNA that came from T cells, B-cell-depleted T cells, or PBMCs.

The ends were cut back, 3 bases at V and 4 bases at J, with 15 bases in the middle. This CDR3 comprises 14 residues. Looked up from germline, CDR1 is SQVTM and CDR2 is ANQGSEA. Original processing methods: It was from reference gene primer amplification that nucleated cell counts were estimated. The table came from immunoSEQ multiplex PCR; TCRdb's copy has only in-frame clones and leaves some out. That table gives V, J and clone size, and the DNA gave D and trimming. Among about 370,000 clones listed, more than 80% were seen once. What was sequenced was peripheral blood. The clonotype comes from a woman aged 25 to 39 with COVID-19, enrolled during active disease. The chain is built from TRBV29-1 and TRBJ1-1; D gene ambiguous. The CDR3 spells CSVETRMSSTEAFF. CDR3 nucleotides: TGCAGCGTTGAGACGCGGATGAGTAGCACTGAAGCTTTCTTT.